This is a list of T cell receptor beta chains from one sample in a study of neurological immune-mediated disorders. Each CDR3 protein gets one entry after TCRdb re-called the 5' RACE reads with MiXCR. This sample has roughly 90,000 distinct CDR3 sequences, with roughly 3.5% found just once. Sequenced sample: PBMCs. Source of these receptors: a woman aged 45-65 years with multiple sclerosis. Each CDR3 is given with its conserved first and last residue. Each record gives: V gene, D gene, clone size, J gene, CDR3 DNA, CDR3 protein. The D gene is left open where the match is weak. Each size is how often the clone was seen (once, few, many) or a class if it is expanded.

V: TRBV7-9; D: NA; size: many; J: TRBJ1-1; DNA: TGTGCCAGCAGCTTAAGACAGATGAACACTGAAGCTTTCTTT; CDR3: CASSLRQMNTEAFF
V: TRBV7-3; D: TRBD2; size: many; J: TRBJ2-1; DNA: TGTGCCAGCAGCTTAGAGGCGGGGGGGCACAATGAGCAGTTCTTC; CDR3: CASSLEAGGHNEQFF
V: TRBV5-1; D: NA; size: many; J: TRBJ2-5; DNA: TGCGCCAGCAGGCGGGAGACCCAGTACTTC; CDR3: CASRRETQYF
V: TRBV5-1; D: TRBD1; size: many; J: TRBJ1-3; DNA: TGCGCCAGCAGCGGACAGGGTGTTGGTGGAAACACCATATATTTT; CDR3: CASSGQGVGGNTIYF
V: TRBV20-1; D: TRBD1; size: many; J: TRBJ1-1; DNA: TGCAGTGCTAGAGACGGGACAGGGTATTTTTTCACTGAAGCTTTCTTT; CDR3: CSARDGTGYFFTEAFF
V: TRBV3-1; D: NA; size: many; J: TRBJ2-1; DNA: TGTGCCAGCAGCCAACGACAGTCCAATGAGCAGTTCTTC; CDR3: CASSQRQSNEQFF
V: TRBV19; D: TRBD1; size: few; J: TRBJ1-1; DNA: TGTGCCAGTAGTCTGGGACCCGGGACAGGGGGCGAAGCTTTCTTT; CDR3: CASSLGPGTGGEAFF
V: TRBV5-6; D: NA; size: many; J: TRBJ2-5; DNA: TGTGCCAGCAGCTTAGGGCGGAACCAAGAGACCCAGTACTTC; CDR3: CASSLGRNQETQYF
V: TRBV6-2/TRBV6-3; D: TRBD1; size: many; J: TRBJ2-7; DNA: TGTGCCAGCAACACACTCGGGACAGCCTCCTACGAGCAGTACTTC; CDR3: CASNTLGTASYEQYF
V: TRBV28; D: TRBD1; size: many; J: TRBJ2-7; DNA: TGTGCCAGCAGTTCAACCGGGACAGGGTACGAGCAGTACTTC; CDR3: CASSSTGTGYEQYF
V: TRBV4-1; D: TRBD1; size: many; J: TRBJ1-5; DNA: TGCGCCAGCAGCAGGACAGGAGATCAGCCCCAGCATTTT; CDR3: CASSRTGDQPQHF
V: TRBV5-8; D: NA; size: many; J: TRBJ2-3; DNA: TGTGCCAGCAGCCTAGGCAGGACTTCACAAACAACCTACACAGATACGCAGTATTTT; CDR3: CASSLGRTSQTTYTDTQYF
V: TRBV27; D: NA; size: many; J: TRBJ2-4; DNA: TGTGCCAGCACCGCGGGCCCAATGGCCCAAAACATTCAGTACTTC; CDR3: CASTAGPMAQNIQYF
V: TRBV3-1; D: NA; size: many; J: TRBJ1-1; DNA: TGTGCCAGCAGCCAAGAGCTCGGGAACACTGAAGCTTTCTTT; CDR3: CASSQELGNTEAFF
V: TRBV20-1; D: TRBD1; size: many; J: TRBJ1-4; DNA: TGCAGTGCTCCGATACCGGGACAGCCTAATGAAAAACTGTTTTTT; CDR3: CSAPIPGQPNEKLFF
V: TRBV5-1; D: NA; size: few; J: TRBJ2-5; DNA: TGCGCCAAGGACGGCTCAGAGACCCAGTACTTC; CDR3: CAKDGSETQYF